This TCR beta chain was captured in a study of blood T cells in healthy people across ages (dated by TCRdb to between 2015 and 2016). Study-level background: In model experiments, template switching captured about one uniquely barcoded TCR beta cDNA molecule for every two T cells. The study measured age-related changes in TCR beta repertoire diversity using deep sequencing normalized with unique cDNA molecular identifiers. Donors were grouped into four age groups: young (average about 15 years), middle-aged (around 39), aged (around 56) and long-lived (roughly 80). To avoid experimental bias, donors of different ages were distributed randomly across sequencing lanes. For two donors (one aged 18 to 29 and one aged 80 or older), the study analyzed two additional independent replicas of 1 million unique cDNA reads from the same blood draw. On the study overall, not on this receptor specifically: Donor CMV infection status was unknown, potentially confounding age-related changes in expanded clonotypes. The percentage of naive T cells measured by flow cytometry correlated strongly with observed TCR beta diversity. Total diversity estimates from one million sequenced T cells were considered lower bounds and underestimates. Compared with the aged group, the long-lived group had more naive CD4+ T cells, fewer expanded clones and increased TCR diversity, a pattern suggesting age selection. Observed TCR beta diversity per million T cells fell roughly linearly with age, and a significant reduction was already apparent by age roughly 41. Conclusive comparison of naive and antigen-experienced compartments was prevented by the profiling of bulk unsorted PBMCs.

Donors were roughly 40 systemically healthy Caucasian individuals from Russia aged roughly 6 to 100 years. Around 10 milliliters of peripheral blood were drawn from each donor into EDTA-treated Vacutainer tubes. Ficoll-Paque density-gradient centrifugation was used to isolate PBMCs, with at least 6.5 million per sample. Total RNA was extracted from PBMCs with Trizol reagent, with at least 6 micrograms obtained per sample. For every donor, an aliquot of PBMCs went through flow cytometry to measure the percentages of naive CD45RAhigh/CD27high T cells. The library came from 5' RACE. TCRdb shows the sequencer as Illumina HiSeq 2500. A second PCR of about 7 to 12 cycles was run with a J-beta primer mix and a sample-barcoded 5' primer. A template-switch 5' adaptor carrying 12 random nucleotides introduced a unique molecular identifier onto each TCR beta cDNA molecule. Each sample yielded at least 3 million CDR3-containing paired-end reads. First-strand cDNA was synthesized from all RNA with the Mint cDNA synthesis kit, primed by a TRBC-specific oligonucleotide. All cDNA was treated with uracil-DNA glycosylase and then went through a first 18-cycle PCR with the universal primers M1SS and BC2_uni_R. The paper's data handling went like this. Normalization of each sample was performed by random selection of 1 million high-quality reads, each carrying a distinct molecular identifier. Reads with shared molecular identifiers were discarded instead of being binned into consensus sequences. MiTCR, set to a Q25 quality threshold and the strictest error-elimination algorithm, was used for CDR3 identification, clonotype clustering and error correction. A nonparametric unseen species model with Euler transformation was used to estimate a lower bound on total TCR beta diversity. The public reads were reanalyzed by TCRdb: fastp trimming at Q25, MiXCR alignment, in-frame beta chains only. Every entry covers one CDR3 protein and lists the most common genes and DNA from its rows. The V and J calls and clone size are TCRdb's, not the authors'. This sample has around 1.5 million distinct CDR3 sequences in its table, and about 40% of those were observed once. The top ten clones comprise less than 8% of the sample.

As for this clonotype: No cognate antigen has been identified for it. No base-level quality is on record; no much larger clone is a single base apart.

From the germline V gene, CDR1 is MDHEN and CDR2 is SYDVKM. V loses 5 bases at its end and J loses 2 bases; junction bases beyond the gene matches: 9. Reading from cysteine to phenylalanine, the CDR3 counts 18 amino acids. This entry keeps only the CDR3 DNA: 54 bases, framed from base 1. The sample comprised blood. The V gene is TRBV28 and the J gene is TRBJ2-2, and TRBD1 aligns with 12 junction nucleotides. This clonotype was sampled from a woman between 18 and 29 years old in good health. The CDR3 reads as follows: CASSPGQGAPFNTGELFF. The bases are TGTGCCAGCAGTCCGGGACAGGGGGCCCCGTTTAACACCGGGGAGCTGTTTTTT.